One and the same sample provided the 29 T cell receptor beta chains below, sequenced in a study of T cell responses to AZD1222 COVID-19 vaccine. The data were produced by immunoSEQ multiplex PCR, yet TCRdb's version contains in-frame clones alone and is incomplete. The data hold about 85,000 clones, with roughly 90% observed a single time. The material was peripheral blood, obtained 28 days after the second AZD1222 dose. The receptors originated from an adult who received the AZD1222 COVID-19 vaccine.

The V gene is TRBV5-4, the J gene TRBJ2-1; TRBD2 matches 10 bases. The CDR3 contains 15 residues. The V gene end was trimmed by 4 bases and the J gene end by 5 bases; junction bases not matched to a gene: 6. Germline assignment: CDR1 SGHNT and CDR2 YYREEE (reference sequence). CDR3 DNA sequence: TGTGCCAGCAGCCCGAGCGGGAGGGTCCACAATGAGCAGTTCTTC. It encodes CASSPSGRVHNEQFF. Looking up the rest from reference TRBV5-4 and TRBJ2-1 gives the full variable domain: ETGVTQSPTHLIKTRGQQVTLRCSSQSGHNTVSWYQQALGQGPQFIFQYYREEENGRGNFPPRFSGLQFPNYSSELNVNALELDDSALYLCASSPSGRVHNEQFFGPGTRLTVL.

The chain links TRBV19 to TRBJ2-7, with 11 bases matching TRBD2. Germline V gene sequence: CDR1 LNHDA, CDR2 SQIVND (reference sequence). This CDR3 is built from 15 residues. After removal of 8 bases from V and 3 bases from J, the junction contained 9 bases not matched to a gene. CDR3 DNA: TGTGCCAGTTCTACGGGGACTAGCGGAAACTACGAGCAGTACTTC. Residues: CASSTGTSGNYEQYF.

This chain joins TRBV5-1 and TRBJ2-1; 12 bases agree with TRBD2. This CDR3 contains 17 residues. V dropped 4 bases and J dropped 4; count of bases not matched to a gene: 9. Germline CDR1 and CDR2: SGHRS and YFSETQ. The CDR3 DNA follows: TGCGCCAGCAGCGGGCTAGCGGGAGGGCCGGGGTACAATGAGCAGTTCTTC. It yields the protein CASSGLAGGPGYNEQFF.

The chain links TRBV28 to TRBJ1-2; 8 bases are a match to TRBD1. The CDR3 extends over 12 amino acids. Germline V gene sequence: CDR1 MDHEN, CDR2 SYDVKM. Trimming removed 9 bases from V and 5 bases from J; junction bases left unmatched: 5. The CDR3 DNA reads TGTGCCAGTGAAACAGGGGGTTATGGCTACACCTTC. This translates into CASETGGYGYTF.

The chain couples TRBV11-3 to TRBJ2-1; possibly TRBD1 or TRBD2 for D (5 bases each). V was shortened by 4 bases and J by 6 bases, with 13 bases between the two germline ends. This CDR3 has 14 residues. Per the germline V gene, CDR1 is SGHNT and CDR2 is YENEEA. The CDR3 bases are TGTGCCAGCAGCTACTCTGGGACCACCAATGAGCAGTTCTTC. As protein: CASSYSGTTNEQFF.

V usage is TRBV7-2 and J usage is TRBJ2-7; 10 bases fit TRBD1. J gave up 3 bases and V 5 bases, and 4 bases lay outside the gene matches. Per germline, CDR1 SGHTA and CDR2 FQGNSA. This CDR3 region has 14 residues. Here the CDR3 reads CASSPRDRGYEQYF. DNA for the CDR3: TGTGCCAGCAGCCCCCGGGACAGGGGCTACGAGCAGTACTTC.

This chain joins TRBV7-9 and TRBJ1-1; D perhaps matches TRBD1 (6 bases). CDR1 and CDR2 (germline): SEHNR, FQNEAQ (reference sequence). V dropped 3 bases and J dropped 4 bases, with 12 bases sitting between them. The CDR3 is 14 amino acids. CDR3 sequence reads: CASSFGGVSTEAFF. CDR3 DNA sequence: TGTGCCAGCAGCTTCGGGGGCGTTAGCACTGAAGCTTTCTTT.

The chain uses TRBV6-2 or TRBV6-3 and TRBJ1-1, with D perhaps TRBD1 (5 bases). The CDR3 consists of 13 residues. Trimming took 11 bases from V and 1 from J, leaving 14 bases between them. Germline V gives CDR1 MNHEY, CDR2 SVGEGT. The CDR3 DNA follows: TGTGCCGGGAGCCAGGGAAGGAACACTGAAGCTTTCTTT. As protein: CAGSQGRNTEAFF.

The V call is TRBV7-9, the J call TRBJ2-3; D might be TRBD2 (5 bases). Germline V gives CDR1 SEHNR, CDR2 FQNEAQ (reference sequence). Trimming removed 6 bases at V and 10 bases at J, with 20 bases between. This CDR3 has 14 amino acids. CDR3 sequence: CASSLRRDSGAQYF. The DNA of the CDR3 is TGTGCCAGCAGTCTTCGACGCGACTCCGGGGCGCAGTATTTT.

CDR3 DNA: TGTGCCACCCGGACCCTCACCGGGGAGCTGTTTTTT. Its protein product is CATRTLTGELFF. The rearrangement uses TRBV6-4 and TRBJ2-2, with D unresolved. Germline values: CDR1 MRHNA, CDR2 SNTAGT. The V gene lost 10 bases and the J gene lost 4 bases, with 10 bases spanning the gap. CDR3 length: 12 amino acids.

The chain employs TRBV7-9 and TRBJ2-7, with 7 bases that match TRBD1. Germline values: CDR1 SEHNR, CDR2 FQNEAQ (reference sequence). V shed 1 base and J 2 bases; nucleotides not matched to a gene: 2. The CDR3 runs 14 residues. In nucleotides, the CDR3 is TGTGCCAGCAGCTTAGGGGACAGTACCTACGAGCAGTACTTC. Amino acids: CASSLGDSTYEQYF.

The rearrangement links TRBV6-1 to TRBJ1-3; D is unclear. Trimming took off 2 bases at V and 4 bases at J, with 12 bases between the two ends. CDR3 length equals 15 residues. Germline CDR1 reads MNHNS; CDR2 reads SASEGT. CDR3 amino acids: CASSERNLGGNTIYF. The CDR3 DNA sequence: TGTGCCAGCAGTGAACGGAATCTGGGGGGAAACACCATATATTTT.

The V and J genes are TRBV30 and TRBJ1-3; D is unclear. V shed 3 bases and J shed 0 bases, with 6 bases lying between them. The CDR3 totals 13 residues. Looked up from germline, CDR1 is GTSNPN and CDR2 is SVGIG (reference sequence). The CDR3 sequence is CAWSPSSGNTIYF. CDR3 sequence (DNA): TGTGCCTGGAGCCCCAGCTCTGGAAACACCATATATTTT.

The CDR3 nucleotides are TGTGCCAGTACATCGATTGCGGATGCAGGCTACGAGCAGTACTTC. Translating it yields CASTSIADAGYEQYF. This chain connects TRBV19 to TRBJ2-7; D is undetermined. CDR1 and CDR2 (germline): LNHDA, SQIVND (reference sequence). Deletions cut 7 bases from V and 3 bases from J, with 19 bases between. CDR3 length equals 15 residues.

V is TRBV5-5 and J is TRBJ2-2, with no clear D. Trimming pared 3 bases from V and 1 base from J, leaving 10 bases between. The CDR3 is 15 residues long. Per the germline V gene, CDR1 is SGHKS and CDR2 is YYEKEE (reference sequence). CDR3 nucleotides: TGTGCCAGCAGCTCGTCCCCCCAGAACACCGGGGAGCTGTTTTTT. This sequence encodes CASSSSPQNTGELFF.

V usage is TRBV7-9 and J usage is TRBJ2-7, with D possibly TRBD2 on 6 matching bases. This CDR3 is built from 14 residues. The V gene's germline CDR1 is SEHNR and CDR2 FQNEAQ (reference sequence). The V gene lost 6 bases and the J gene lost 3 bases, with 15 bases spanning the gap. CDR3 DNA: TGTGCCAGCAGATCCGGGACTGCGTTCTACGAGCAGTACTTC. This encodes CASRSGTAFYEQYF.

The V call is TRBV3-1 (or the pseudogene TRBV3-2), the J call TRBJ2-1, with 8 nucleotides matching TRBD2. Trimming cost V 4 bases and J 8 bases; bases outside gene matches: 7. The CDR3 runs to 14 residues. In germline, CDR1 is LGHDT, CDR2 YNNKEL (reference sequence). Here the CDR3 DNA reads TGTGCCAGCAGCCTAAGCGGGAGTGGCGATGAGCAGTTCTTC. It translates to CASSLSGSGDEQFF.

The chain has TRBV9 and TRBJ2-2, with D perhaps matching TRBD2 (5 bases). The germline V and J ends were trimmed by 5 bases and 1 base, with 6 bases remaining between them. The CDR3 is made up of 13 amino acids. Germline CDR1 SGDLS, CDR2 YYNGEE. The CDR3 loop reads CASRSGNTGELFF. Written as DNA, the CDR3 is TGTGCCAGCAGGAGCGGGAACACCGGGGAGCTGTTTTTT.

The gene calls are TRBV7-3 and TRBJ2-2; D not resolved. CDR1 SGHTA and CDR2 FQGTGA come from the germline V gene. CDR3 length equals 13 residues. V was clipped by 5 bases and J by 5 bases, with 9 bases between them. The CDR3 protein is CASSEAPTGELFF. In nucleotides, the CDR3 is TGTGCCAGCAGCGAAGCCCCGACCGGGGAGCTGTTTTTT. The whole variable domain, filled in from reference TRBV7-3 and TRBJ2-2, reads GAGVSQTPSNKVTEKGKYVELRCDPISGHTALYWYRQSLGQGPEFLIYFQGTGAADDSGLPNDRFFAVRPEGSVSTLKIQRTERGDSAVYLCASSEAPTGELFFGEGSRLTVL.

CDR3 sequence reads: CATSRVEGRGPYYETQYF. The DNA of the CDR3 is TGTGCCACCAGCAGAGTGGAGGGGAGGGGGCCTTACTATGAGACCCAGTACTTC. V is TRBV15 and J is TRBJ2-5; the D gene could be TRBD1 or TRBD2 (7 bases each). V was trimmed by 1 base and J by 5 bases, leaving 23 bases between them. The CDR3 length is 18 residues. Germline V lookup: CDR1 LNHNV, CDR2 YYDKDF (reference sequence). Looking up the rest from reference TRBV15 and TRBJ2-5 gives the full variable domain: DAMVIQNPRYQVTQFGKPVTLSCSQTLNHNVMYWYQQKSSQAPKLLFHYYDKDFNNEADTPDNFQSRRPNTSFCFLDIRSPGLGDTAMYLCATSRVEGRGPYYETQYFGPGTRLLVL.

The rearrangement links TRBV27 to TRBJ1-4; no definite D call. The CDR3 is made up of 14 amino acids. Trimming took 4 bases from V and 8 from J, leaving 14 bases between them. Looked up from germline, CDR1 is MNHEY and CDR2 is SMNVEV (reference sequence). In DNA, the CDR3 is TGTGCCAGCAGTTCCTCTTGGGGTGGAGAAAAACTGTTTTTT. Protein product: CASSSSWGGEKLFF. The whole variable domain, filled in from reference TRBV27 and TRBJ1-4, reads EAQVTQNPRYLITVTGKKLTVTCSQNMNHEYMSWYRQDPGLGLRQIYYSMNVEVTDKGDVPEGYKVSRKEKRNFPLILESPSPNQTSLYFCASSSSWGGEKLFFGSGTQLSVL.

The rearrangement uses TRBV7-2 and TRBJ2-1; the match to TRBD2 covers 10 bases. J lost 6 bases, V lost 7 bases, and 3 bases had no gene match. Germline V gene sequence: CDR1 SGHTA, CDR2 FQGNSA. The length of the CDR3 is 13 residues. The CDR3 sequence is CASTLAGVNEQFF. CDR3 DNA sequence: TGTGCCAGCACCCTAGCGGGAGTCAATGAGCAGTTCTTC. The entire variable domain, with the rest obtained from reference TRBV7-2 and TRBJ2-1, is as follows: GAGVSQSPSNKVTEKGKDVELRCDPISGHTALYWYRQSLGQGLEFLIYFQGNSAPDKSGLPSDRFSAERTGGSVSTLTIQRTQQEDSAVYLCASTLAGVNEQFFGPGTRLTVL.

This clone was observed a single time. The rearrangement links TRBV5-1 to TRBJ2-7; D gene uncertain. Trimming pared 6 bases from V and 0 bases from J, leaving 13 bases between. Looked up from germline, CDR1 is SGHRS and CDR2 is YFSETQ. The CDR3 sequence is 14 residues long. CDR3 sequence: CASTFSEYSYEQYF. CDR3 DNA: TGCGCCAGCACCTTCTCCGAATACTCCTACGAGCAGTACTTC.

The chain couples TRBV6-6 to TRBJ2-2, with D unclear. Per the germline V gene, CDR1 is MNHNY and CDR2 is SVGAGI (reference sequence). This CDR3 comprises 11 residues. Deletions cut 8 bases from V and 6 bases from J, with 7 bases between. The CDR3 spells CASRVSGELFF. The CDR3 region has the DNA TGTGCCAGCCGGGTGTCCGGGGAGCTGTTTTTT.

This chain uses TRBV7-2 with TRBJ2-6; possible D gene TRBD1, 6 bases. Trimming removed 5 bases from V and 4 bases from J, with 12 bases in between. The germline gives CDR1 SGHTA, CDR2 FQGNSA. The CDR3 sequence is 15 residues long. CDR3 sequence: CASSVQGTGANVLTF. The CDR3 region has the DNA TGTGCCAGCAGCGTCCAGGGGACCGGGGCCAACGTCCTGACTTTC.

The gene calls are TRBV28 and TRBJ2-7; no clear D gene. The CDR3 spans 11 residues. V gave up 5 bases and J gave up 7 bases, with 9 bases separating them. The V gene's germline CDR1 is MDHEN and CDR2 SYDVKM. The DNA of the CDR3 is TGTGCCAGCAGTCAGCAATTTGAGCAGTACTTC. It is translated as CASSQQFEQYF.

V gene TRBV6-5 combines with J gene TRBJ2-2, with D tentatively TRBD2 (5 bases). V was shortened by 7 bases and J by 0 bases, with 12 bases between the two germline ends. The CDR3 runs 15 residues. From germline, CDR1 is MNHEY and CDR2 SVGAGI. CDR3 sequence (DNA): TGTGCCAGCATATTCGGGAATGCGAACACCGGGGAGCTGTTTTTT. Its protein is CASIFGNANTGELFF.

The J gene is TRBJ2-7, the V gene TRBV15, with TRBD1 identical over 9 bases. The CDR3 is 15 residues long. V shed 5 bases and J 5 bases; nucleotides not matched to a gene: 10. The germline CDR1 and CDR2 sequences are LNHNV and YYDKDF (reference sequence). CDR3 bases: TGTGCCACCAGCCCGGGGAGGGACAGGGTCCACGAGCAGTACTTC. Translation gives CATSPGRDRVHEQYF. Complete variable domain (other parts from reference TRBV15 and TRBJ2-7): DAMVIQNPRYQVTQFGKPVTLSCSQTLNHNVMYWYQQKSSQAPKLLFHYYDKDFNNEADTPDNFQSRRPNTSFCFLDIRSPGLGDTAMYLCATSPGRDRVHEQYFGPGTRLTVT.

A few counts support this clone. V is TRBV7-8 and J is TRBJ1-5, with TRBD1 matching 10 bases. The germline gives CDR1 SGHVS, CDR2 FQNEAQ. Germline trimming cut 3 bases from V and 9 bases from J; bases unmatched to any gene: 20. This CDR3 has 19 amino acids. The CDR3 DNA reads as TGTGCCAGCAGCTTGGCGGACAGGGGGTTCTACCTGGGGGATTCGCCCCAGCATTTT. This sequence encodes CASSLADRGFYLGDSPQHF.